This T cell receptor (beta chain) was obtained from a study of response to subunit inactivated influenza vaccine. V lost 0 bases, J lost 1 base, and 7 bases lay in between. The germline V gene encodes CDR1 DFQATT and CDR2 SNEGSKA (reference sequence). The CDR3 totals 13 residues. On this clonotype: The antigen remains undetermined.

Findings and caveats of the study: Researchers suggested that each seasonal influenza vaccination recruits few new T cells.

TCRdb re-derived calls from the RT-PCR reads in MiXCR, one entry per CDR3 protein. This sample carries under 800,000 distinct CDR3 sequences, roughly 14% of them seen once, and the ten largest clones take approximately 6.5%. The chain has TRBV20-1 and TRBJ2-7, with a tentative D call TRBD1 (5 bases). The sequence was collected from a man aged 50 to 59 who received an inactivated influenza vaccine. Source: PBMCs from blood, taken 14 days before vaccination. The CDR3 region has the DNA TGCAGTGCTAGAGACAGGGTTTCCTACGAGCAGTACTTC. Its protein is CSARDRVSYEQYF.